Shown below are 17 T cell receptor beta chains from a single sample sequenced in a study of blood T cell repertoires in COVID-19. TCRdb's copy holds only in-frame clones and misses some; the assay was immunoSEQ multiplex PCR. This repertoire shows nearly 400,000 clones, over 85% found once; its top ten account for less than 2%. The sequenced material came from PBMCs or T cells enriched from blood (not recorded which). These receptors were obtained from a woman aged 25 to 39 who had recovered from COVID-19.

The chain's CDR3 is CASSLGIWSYEQYF. The CDR3 nucleotides are TGTGCCAGCAGCCTGGGCATTTGGTCCTACGAGCAGTACTTC. The rearrangement uses TRBV13 and TRBJ2-7, with no clear D. The germline V gene encodes CDR1 PRHDT and CDR2 FYEKMQ (reference sequence). This CDR3 region has 14 residues. V lost 5 bases to trimming and J lost 1 base, with 12 bases between them.

The V call is TRBV2, the J call TRBJ1-5; tentatively, D is TRBD1 (6 bases). There are 15 residues in the CDR3. Trimming cost V 7 bases and J 0 bases, with 13 bases left between them. CDR1 SNHLY and CDR2 FYNNEI come from the germline V gene. As DNA, the CDR3 is TGTGCCAGCATGGCAGGGGAACATAGCAATCAGCCCCAGCATTTT. Protein: CASMAGEHSNQPQHF.

This chain links TRBV28 with TRBJ1-1, with 7 bases that match TRBD1. The CDR3 consists of 15 residues. Looked up from germline, CDR1 is MDHEN and CDR2 is SYDVKM. Trimming at V came to 8 bases and at J to 3 bases, leaving 12 bases not matched to a gene. The CDR3 is CASRWSTGWDTEAFF. CDR3 DNA: TGTGCCAGCCGGTGGTCGACAGGGTGGGACACTGAAGCTTTCTTT.

The chain employs TRBV19 and TRBJ2-3; 9 nucleotides line up with TRBD1. The V gene's germline CDR1 is LNHDA and CDR2 SQIVND (reference sequence). This CDR3 has 15 amino acids. V lost 5 bases to trimming and J lost 4 bases; unmatched junction nucleotides: 7. The CDR3 region is CASSSGTGYADTQYF. The CDR3 DNA follows: TGTGCCAGTAGTTCCGGGACAGGGTATGCAGATACGCAGTATTTT.

This clone was observed once. The chain is built from TRBV6-5 and TRBJ2-7, with D uncertain. The V end lost 0 bases, the J end lost 2 bases, and 11 bases lay between the germline ends. CDR3 length equals 15 residues. The germline V gene has CDR1 MNHEY and CDR2 SVGAGI. CDR3 DNA sequence: TGTGCCAGCAGTTACTCGAGGTATCCTACCTACGAGCAGTACTTC. Its translation: CASSYSRYPTYEQYF.

This chain connects TRBV19 to TRBJ2-7; 8 positions match TRBD1. After removal of 10 bases from V and 1 base from J, the junction contained 6 bases not matched to a gene. The length of the CDR3 is 13 residues. Germline CDR1 reads LNHDA; CDR2 reads SQIVND (reference sequence). This chain's CDR3 is CATEDRASYEQYF. CDR3 coding DNA: TGTGCCACCGAGGACAGGGCGTCCTACGAGCAGTACTTC.

This clone was seen a handful of times. The chain recombines TRBV7-6 with TRBJ2-1, with D maybe TRBD2 (7 bases). The CDR3 is 19 amino acids. V was clipped by 0 bases and J by 7 bases, with 25 bases between them. CDR1 SGHVS and CDR2 FNYEAQ come from the germline V gene. The CDR3 reads CASSLATTFVGGGSNEQFF. The CDR3 coding sequence is TGTGCCAGCAGCTTAGCTACCACTTTTGTAGGGGGGGGCTCTAATGAGCAGTTCTTC.

The chain couples TRBV28 to TRBJ1-1, with D hard to call. The CDR3 consists of 15 residues. Trimming took off 6 bases at V and 6 bases at J, with 20 bases between the two ends. CDR1 and CDR2 (germline): MDHEN, SYDVKM. The CDR3 nucleotides read TGTGCCAGCAGGGCGGGCACGATTCTCGGATCTGAAGCTTTCTTT. This encodes CASRAGTILGSEAFF.

This clone turned up a few times. This chain links TRBV27 with TRBJ2-7; 8 nucleotides agree with TRBD1. The CDR3 is made up of 15 amino acids. J was trimmed by 5 bases and V by 3 bases; bases with no gene match: 9. Germline V CDR1 and CDR2: MNHEY, SMNVEV (reference sequence). CDR3 in DNA: TGTGCCAGCAGTTTGTCTACGACAGGGGCTAACGAGCAGTACTTC. This codes for CASSLSTTGANEQYF.

This chain uses TRBV29-1 with TRBJ1-2; D unclear. The V gene's germline CDR1 is SQVTM and CDR2 ANQGSEA. V was cut by 0 bases and J by 7 bases, with 12 bases left in between. The CDR3 runs 13 residues. The DNA for the CDR3 is TGCAGCGTTGAAGATTCCAGTATTCTTGGCTACACCTTC. Translated, it gives CSVEDSSILGYTF.

The CDR3 protein is CASYRGPQETQYF. The CDR3, as DNA: TGTGCCAGTTACAGGGGACCCCAAGAGACCCAGTACTTC. V gene TRBV7-9 combines with J gene TRBJ2-5; 7 nucleotides agree with TRBD1. V gave up 9 bases and J gave up 1 base; unmatched junction bases: 5. The CDR3 is 13 amino acids. Germline lookup yields CDR1 SEHNR and CDR2 FQNEAQ (reference sequence).

This sequence joins TRBV15 and TRBJ2-3; tentative D call: TRBD1 (5 bases). CDR1 and CDR2 (germline): LNHNV, YYDKDF (reference sequence). V was shortened by 2 bases and J by 5 bases, with 11 bases between the two germline ends. The CDR3 is made up of 14 amino acids. In DNA, the CDR3 is TGTGCCACCAGCAGACAGGGTGTCAGAGATACGCAGTATTTT. Its translation is CATSRQGVRDTQYF.

The V call is TRBV27, the J call TRBJ1-2, with 7 nucleotides matching TRBD1. CDR1 is MNHEY and CDR2 is SMNVEV in the germline V gene (reference sequence). The J segment lost 4 bases and the V segment lost 5 bases, leaving 4 bases of the junction unmatched. This CDR3 is built from 13 residues. In DNA, the CDR3 is TGTGCCAGCAGTCCGACAGGGCGCTATGGCTACACCTTC. Translated, it gives CASSPTGRYGYTF.

This clone appeared once. J is TRBJ1-2 and V is TRBV25-1; D might be TRBD1 (6 bases). The germline CDR1 and CDR2 sequences are MGHDK and SYGVNS. This CDR3 is built from 14 residues. V lost 9 bases, J lost 2 bases, and 16 bases lay in between. The CDR3 DNA reads TGTGCCAGTACAGGGTTTGCAGGAAACTATGGCTACACCTTC. This translates into CASTGFAGNYGYTF.

CDR3 region: CAWRQVDGGYTF. CDR3 in DNA: TGTGCCTGGAGGCAGGTGGATGGTGGCTACACCTTC. This chain uses TRBV30 with TRBJ1-2; no clear D gene. Trimming took 3 bases from V and 7 from J, leaving 12 bases between them. Germline CDR1 reads GTSNPN; CDR2 reads SVGIG (reference sequence). CDR3 length: 12 residues.

This rearrangement joins TRBV30 to TRBJ1-5; D perhaps matches TRBD1 (6 bases). The CDR3 runs 13 residues. Germline V lookup: CDR1 GTSNPN, CDR2 SVGIG (reference sequence). V was trimmed by 4 bases and J by 6 bases, leaving 13 bases between them. CDR3 coding DNA: TGTGCCTGGAACCCAGGGGTGGGTCAGCCCCAGCATTTT. Its translation is CAWNPGVGQPQHF.

The chain couples TRBV7-2 to TRBJ1-5, with 10 bases matching TRBD1. J was trimmed by 6 bases and V by 5 bases; bases with no gene match: 4. This CDR3 has 14 amino acids. Germline V CDR1 and CDR2: SGHTA, FQGNSA. CDR3 sequence reads: CASSPGTGVQPQHF. In DNA form, the CDR3 reads TGTGCCAGCAGCCCAGGGACAGGGGTTCAGCCCCAGCATTTT.